This T cell receptor beta chain was observed in a study of blood T cell repertoires in COVID-19. Study in general: The study drew acute and convalescent COVID-19 samples from the United States, Italy and Spain. PBMCs, B-cell-depleted T cells, or T cells were the source of the cDNA or gDNA that made up the material.

Per the study methods: Counts of nucleated cells, estimated from reference gene primer amplification, were obtained. Profiled with immunoSEQ multiplex PCR; TCRdb holds only in-frame clones, not every one. Clone size and V and J calls were adopted from that table, with D and trimming inferred from the DNA. The sample holds 45,000 to 55,000 clones, 68% seen once. V shed 4 bases, J shed 3 bases, and the junction held 11 bases outside the gene matches. Germline CDR1 is KGHDR and CDR2 is SFDVKD. The CDR3 totals 17 residues. Source material: peripheral blood. This sequence joins TRBV24-1 and TRBJ2-3; TRBD1 aligns across 8 bases. The sequence was collected from a woman aged 70-85 years with acute or convalescent COVID-19. CDR3 coding DNA: TGTGCCACCAGTGAGGGTGGCAGGGGGCGCGGGACAGATACGCAGTATTTT. This sequence encodes CATSEGGRGRGTDTQYF.